Following are 18 T cell receptor beta chains from one sample sequenced in a study of cytomegalovirus exposure and HLA in healthy donors. With 60 Vbeta and 13 Jbeta primers, the PCR was carried out. The method was immunoSEQ multiplex PCR; TCRdb's version includes in-frame clones alone and lacks a portion of them. This repertoire shows fewer than 250,000 clones, 87% found once; its top ten account for 1.3%. The specimen was PBMCs. The receptors stem from a man aged 25-45 years in good health and CMV-seronegative.

The CDR3 DNA reads as TGTGCCAGCAGGAGGACTAGCGGGACATACAATGAGCAGTTCTTC. Translation: CASRRTSGTYNEQFF. V gene TRBV9 combines with J gene TRBJ2-1; TRBD2 matches 12 bases. After removal of 5 bases from V and 4 bases from J, the junction contained 4 bases not matched to a gene. Germline CDR1 SGDLS, CDR2 YYNGEE. The CDR3 sequence is 15 residues long.

The V call is TRBV4-1, the J call TRBJ2-3; a possible D gene is TRBD2 (6 bases). Per the germline V gene, CDR1 is MGHRA and CDR2 is YSYEKL. The length of the CDR3 is 15 residues. Trimming removed 1 base from V and 3 bases from J, with 11 bases in between. The CDR3 bases are TGCGCCAGCAGCCAAGTCCGGGAGAGGACAGATACGCAGTATTTT. It translates to CASSQVRERTDTQYF.

The rearrangement links TRBV7-9 to TRBJ1-5; D is ambiguous. Germline V lookup: CDR1 SEHNR, CDR2 FQNEAQ (reference sequence). CDR3 length equals 13 residues. V dropped 0 bases and J dropped 7 bases, with 7 bases sitting between them. This CDR3 is CASSLAGEQPQHF. The CDR3 nucleotides read TGTGCCAGCAGCTTAGCAGGAGAACAGCCCCAGCATTTT.

V and J are TRBV19 and TRBJ2-2, with 7 bases lining up with TRBD1. Germline values: CDR1 LNHDA, CDR2 SQIVND (reference sequence). Trimming cost V 6 bases and J 2 bases; bases outside gene matches: 6. The CDR3 is made up of 15 amino acids. The CDR3 is CASRIQGSNTGELFF. CDR3 DNA sequence: TGTGCCAGTAGGATACAGGGGTCTAACACCGGGGAGCTGTTTTTT.

This clone was found once. The chain couples TRBV10-1 to TRBJ2-3; 9 bases fit TRBD2. V lost 6 bases, J lost 0 bases, and 4 bases stayed unmatched. CDR3 length equals 15 residues. Germline V gives CDR1 WNHNN, CDR2 SYGVQD (reference sequence). The CDR3 protein is CASSVAGDSTDTQYF. The CDR3 coding sequence is TGCGCCAGCAGCGTAGCGGGAGATAGCACAGATACGCAGTATTTT.

The gene calls are TRBV29-1 and TRBJ1-4; D is perhaps TRBD1 (5 bases). The CDR3 extends over 14 amino acids. Between the trimmed V and J ends, which lost 4 bases and 2 bases, there was a span of 11 bases. Germline lookup yields CDR1 SQVTM and CDR2 ANQGSEA. In DNA, the CDR3 is TGCAGCGTTGTACCGGACACGACTAATGAAAAACTGTTTTTT. Protein product: CSVVPDTTNEKLFF.

This chain joins TRBV27 and TRBJ1-3; D is unresolved. Germline V gene lookup returns CDR1 MNHEY and CDR2 SMNVEV (reference sequence). Trimming pared 6 bases from V and 2 bases from J, leaving 11 bases between. The CDR3 totals 14 residues. As DNA, the CDR3 is TGTGCCAGCAGCCTTAGCGGGGCTGGAAACACCATATATTTT. Translated: CASSLSGAGNTIYF.

The chain employs TRBV7-9 and TRBJ1-5, with TRBD1 matching over 8 bases. Losses at the gene ends were 4 bases for V and 5 bases for J; bases not matched to a gene: 7. Germline lookup yields CDR1 SEHNR and CDR2 FQNEAQ (reference sequence). The length of the CDR3 is 15 residues. CDR3 protein: CASSYQGAGYQPQHF. CDR3 coding DNA: TGTGCCAGCAGCTACCAGGGGGCGGGTTATCAGCCCCAGCATTTT.

For the CDR3, the DNA is TGTGCCAGCAGCTTCGGACAGGGACGCACTGAAGCTTTCTTT. It specifies CASSFGQGRTEAFF. This chain joins TRBV7-9 and TRBJ1-1, with 8 bases identical to TRBD1. Germline CDR1 and CDR2: SEHNR and FQNEAQ (reference sequence). V lost 3 bases, J lost 4 bases, and 4 bases stayed unmatched. The CDR3 loop spans 14 amino acids.

The chain combines TRBV11-2 with TRBJ1-2; 7 bases are a match to TRBD1. The CDR3 length is 16 residues. V lost 2 bases, J lost 4 bases, and 10 bases stayed unmatched. CDR1 and CDR2 from the germline V gene are SGHAT and FQNNGV. The CDR3 is CASSLLEGGISYGYTF. In nucleotides, the CDR3 is TGTGCCAGCAGCTTACTCGAAGGGGGCATAAGCTATGGCTACACCTTC.

The genes are TRBV7-6 and TRBJ1-1, with TRBD1 as a possible D gene (5 bases). CDR3 length equals 14 residues. The germline V gene has CDR1 SGHVS and CDR2 FNYEAQ. V was trimmed by 2 bases and J by 2 bases, leaving 9 bases between them. For the CDR3, the DNA is TGTGCCAGCAGCTTATCGGGGGGAAACACTGAAGCTTTCTTT. This gives the protein CASSLSGGNTEAFF.

This chain links TRBV6-1 with TRBJ1-2; D unclear. Germline CDR1 reads MNHNS; CDR2 reads SASEGT. Trimming left V 2 bases short and J 0 bases short, with 10 bases between. The CDR3 is 15 residues long. In DNA form, the CDR3 reads TGTGCCAGCAGTGAATTAAACGGAGCTAACTATGGCTACACCTTC. Its protein product is CASSELNGANYGYTF.

The CDR3 nucleotides are TGTGCCACCAGCCCTAGCGGGGGATACGAGCAGTACTTC. This codes for CATSPSGGYEQYF. The chain recombines TRBV15 with TRBJ2-7, with 10 positions matching TRBD2. Trimming at V came to 5 bases and at J to 4 bases, leaving 2 bases not matched to a gene. The CDR3 extends over 13 amino acids. Looked up from germline, CDR1 is LNHNV and CDR2 is YYDKDF (reference sequence).

This clone has more than one count but fewer than ten. The V and J genes are TRBV6-5 and TRBJ1-3; D is possibly TRBD1 (5 bases). Trimming stripped 7 bases from V and 1 base from J, with 11 bases between. CDR3 size: 14 residues. CDR1 MNHEY and CDR2 SVGAGI come from the germline V gene. The CDR3 sequence is CASKAQESGNTIYF. CDR3 in DNA: TGTGCCAGCAAGGCACAGGAGTCTGGAAACACCATATATTTT.

V and J are TRBV11-2 and TRBJ2-5; TRBD1 matches at 11 bases. After removal of 5 bases from V and 1 base from J, the junction contained 12 bases not matched to a gene. The CDR3 has 18 amino acids. Germline V CDR1 and CDR2: SGHAT, FQNNGV. CDR3 amino acids: CASSHSAGTGGFQETQYF. DNA of the CDR3: TGTGCCAGCAGCCATAGCGCCGGGACAGGGGGATTCCAAGAGACCCAGTACTTC.

This chain joins TRBV11-3 and TRBJ2-5; the match to TRBD2 covers 10 bases. Near its end, the DNA agrees better with TRBJ2-7, so the J call may be wrong. The length of the CDR3 is 14 residues. The germline V gene has CDR1 SGHNT and CDR2 YENEEA. The CDR3 reads CASSDLAGAHEQYF. DNA for the CDR3: TGTGCCAGCAGCGATCTAGCGGGAGCACACGAGCAGTACTTC.

Here the CDR3 reads CASSDTGVASYNEQFF. CDR3 in DNA: TGCGCCAGCAGTGACACAGGGGTTGCGTCCTACAATGAGCAGTTCTTC. V and J are TRBV10-1 and TRBJ2-1; 7 positions match TRBD1. The CDR3 has 16 amino acids. V lost 3 bases to trimming and J lost 1 base; unmatched junction nucleotides: 6. The germline V gene has CDR1 WNHNN and CDR2 SYGVQD (reference sequence).

V and J are TRBV7-2 and TRBJ2-5; D is perhaps TRBD1 (5 bases). CDR3 length: 15 amino acids. CDR1 is SGHTA and CDR2 is FQGNSA in the germline V gene. Deletions cut 8 bases from V and 0 bases from J, with 16 bases between. The CDR3 bases are TGTGCCAGCTCTTTAGGGGTGGGGTACCAAGAGACCCAGTACTTC. It specifies CASSLGVGYQETQYF. The full variable domain, completed using reference TRBV7-2 and TRBJ2-5, is GAGVSQSPSNKVTEKGKDVELRCDPISGHTALYWYRQSLGQGLEFLIYFQGNSAPDKSGLPSDRFSAERTGGSVSTLTIQRTQQEDSAVYLCASSLGVGYQETQYFGPGTRLLVL.